This TCR beta chain is from a study of low-dose radiotherapy and immunotherapy resistance in tumors. Looking at the study overall: A total of 6.5 Gy was given to Cohort 1 as 0.5 Gy per fraction every 2 weeks. Oral aspirin 300 mg was taken by patients daily for four cycles from cycle 1 day 1. Intravenous ipilimumab 1 mg/kg every six weeks was given with nivolumab 240 mg every two weeks. Patients received cyclophosphamide 200 mg/m2 intravenously every two weeks, the day before radiation-immunotherapy.

Time point described: before trial treatment. This clonotype was observed at least ten times. Alpha- and beta-chain coverage of first-strand cDNA came from TRAV- and TRBV-specific primers. Amplification of TCRs used a constant-region primer and V-primer adapter for approximately 19 PCR cycles. TCRdb itself ran the reads through MiXCR, one entry per CDR3 protein. The sample holds around 83,000 distinct CDR3 sequences, approximately 17% seen once. CDR3 size: 16 residues. Germline CDR1 is SQVTM and CDR2 is ANQGSEA. V was pared by 4 bases and J by 0 bases, with 12 bases of the junction left unmatched. This receptor was identified in a male donor with prostate cancer. Here the sequenced sample was PBMCs, taken before treatment. The V gene is TRBV29-1, the J gene TRBJ2-7, with TRBD2 identical over 7 bases. CDR3 in DNA: TGCAGCGTTGGGGACGTGGGAGGGAAAAGCTCCTACGAGCAGTACTTC. Protein product: CSVGDVGGKSSYEQYF.